The 19 T cell receptor beta chains below were found in one sample sequenced in a study of radiation and T cells in renal cell carcinoma. Sequencing was performed with immunoSEQ multiplex PCR; in TCRdb, only in-frame clones are kept and a portion is missing. The table lists around 100,000 clones, approximately 82% of them singletons. Time point in this sample: blood 4 weeks post-SBRT, at nephrectomy. Treatment in this sample: 15 Gy SBRT to primary tumor, nephrectomy 4 weeks later. This sample comprised blood, obtained from a patient whose treatment included radiotherapy and nephrectomy. The receptors here all came from a man in his 60s with renal cell carcinoma.

The chain is built from TRBV7-6 and TRBJ2-1; D gene uncertain. Germline V lookup: CDR1 SGHVS, CDR2 FNYEAQ. The length of the CDR3 is 14 residues. V was pared by 0 bases and J by 6 bases, with 9 bases between. This CDR3 reads CASSLAASSNEQFF. The CDR3 DNA reads TGTGCCAGCAGCTTAGCAGCGAGCAGCAATGAGCAGTTCTTC. The variable domain in full, completed from reference TRBV7-6 and TRBJ2-1, reads GAGVSQSPRYKVTKRGQDVALRCDPISGHVSLYWYRQALGQGPEFLTYFNYEAQQDKSGLPNDRFSAERPEGSISTLTIQRTEQRDSAMYRCASSLAASSNEQFFGPGTRLTVL.

This chain connects TRBV9 to TRBJ1-2, with 11 bases fitting TRBD1. Losses at the gene ends were 4 bases for V and 6 bases for J; bases not matched to a gene: 11. Per germline, CDR1 SGDLS and CDR2 YYNGEE. This CDR3 spans 16 amino acids. CDR3 coding DNA: TGTGCCAGCAGCCCCCGATACGGACAGGGGGCGCATGGCTACACCTTC. This sequence encodes CASSPRYGQGAHGYTF. The variable domain in full, with the rest retrieved from reference TRBV9 and TRBJ1-2, is DSGVTQTPKHLITATGQRVTLRCSPRSGDLSVYWYQQSLDQGLQFLIQYYNGEERAKGNILERFSAQQFPDLHSELNLSSLELGDSALYFCASSPRYGQGAHGYTFGSGTRLTVV.

The V and J genes are TRBV10-3 and TRBJ2-2; 8 bases map to TRBD1. The junction had 8 bases not matched to a gene; V was cut back by 4 bases and J by 7 bases. The germline V gene has CDR1 ENHRY and CDR2 SYGVKD. The CDR3 sequence is 15 residues long. CDR3 in DNA: TGTGCCATCAGTGTCGGGCAGGGGGCGGTCGGGGAGCTGTTTTTT. It is translated as CAISVGQGAVGELFF.

As to this clone: Other DNA sequences in the same sample also yield this CDR3. V and J are TRBV5-1 and TRBJ2-2; D is unresolved. The length of the CDR3 is 14 residues. V gave up 0 bases and J gave up 1 base, with 4 bases separating them. Germline-derived CDR1 and CDR2 are SGHRS and YFSETQ. The CDR3 DNA follows: TGCGCCAGCAGCTTGGGGCAGAACACCGGGGAGCTGTTTTTT. It encodes CASSLGQNTGELFF. The full variable domain, rest sourced from reference TRBV5-1 and TRBJ2-2, is KAGVTQTPRYLIKTRGQQVTLSCSPISGHRSVSWYQQTPGQGLQFLFEYFSETQRNKGNFPGRFSGRQFSNSRSEMNVSTLELGDSALYLCASSLGQNTGELFFGEGSRLTVL.

The genes are TRBV10-3 and TRBJ2-7, with D maybe TRBD1 (6 bases). This CDR3 is built from 15 residues. Deletions cut 8 bases from V and 0 bases from J, with 17 bases between. Germline CDR1 is ENHRY and CDR2 is SYGVKD. The CDR3 sequence is CAIGYRDTRSYEQYF. The CDR3 DNA reads TGTGCCATCGGCTACCGGGACACCCGCTCCTACGAGCAGTACTTC.

The CDR3: CASSQDVGGEQYF. CDR3 DNA: TGCGCCAGCAGCCAAGATGTGGGAGGCGAGCAGTACTTC. The chain carries TRBV4-1 and TRBJ2-7; tentative D call: TRBD2 (6 bases). This CDR3 is 13 amino acids long. Germline V gives CDR1 MGHRA, CDR2 YSYEKL. V lost 0 bases to trimming and J lost 6 bases, with 9 bases between them.

This chain links TRBV5-6 with TRBJ2-7; perhaps TRBD1 as D (5 bases). Trimming cost V 0 bases and J 0 bases, with 7 bases left between them. This CDR3 contains 14 residues. Germline loops: CDR1 SGHDT, CDR2 YYEEEE. CDR3 nucleotides: TGTGCCAGCAGCTTGGGGACATTCTCCTACGAGCAGTACTTC. It specifies CASSLGTFSYEQYF.

As concerns this clone: A single base separates this from a much larger clone, so it may be a read error. The identical CDR3 is also encoded by other nucleotide sequences in the sample. This chain uses TRBV11-3 with TRBJ2-1, with 15 bases aligning to TRBD2. CDR1 and CDR2 (germline): SGHNT, YENEEA. Losses at the gene ends were 5 bases for V and 8 bases for J; bases not matched to a gene: 4. CDR3 length equals 15 residues. The CDR3, as DNA: TGTGCCAGCAGCCCGAGGACTAGCGGGAGGGATGAGCAGTTCTTC. Translated: CASSPRTSGRDEQFF. Full variable domain (remainder filled in from reference TRBV11-3 and TRBJ2-1): EAGVVQSPRYKIIEKKQPVAFWCNPISGHNTLYWYLQNLGQGPELLIRYENEEAVDDSQLPKDRFSAERLKGVDSTLKIQPAELGDSAVYLCASSPRTSGRDEQFFGPGTRLTVL.

V is TRBV28 and J is TRBJ2-6; tentative D call: TRBD1 (7 bases). CDR1 MDHEN and CDR2 SYDVKM come from the germline V gene. Trimming stripped 6 bases from V and 0 bases from J, with 12 bases between. The CDR3 sequence is 16 residues long. The CDR3 DNA is TGTGCCAGCAGGGAGGGACAGATCTCTGGGGCCAACGTCCTGACTTTC. This translates into CASREGQISGANVLTF. Full variable domain (missing parts from reference TRBV28 and TRBJ2-6): DVKVTQSSRYLVKRTGEKVFLECVQDMDHENMFWYRQDPGLGLRLIYFSYDVKMKEKGDIPEGYSVSREKKERFSLILESASTNQTSMYLCASREGQISGANVLTFGAGSRLTVL.

V gene TRBV18 combines with J gene TRBJ2-4; D is possibly TRBD1 or TRBD2 (5 bases each). This CDR3 has 16 amino acids. In germline, CDR1 is KGHSH, CDR2 LQKENI. Trimming took 3 bases from V and 0 from J, leaving 12 bases between them. The CDR3 here is CASSPRGGVAKNIQYF. The CDR3 DNA reads TGTGCCAGCTCACCGAGGGGTGGTGTAGCCAAAAACATTCAGTACTTC.

CDR3 bases: TGTGCCAGCAGTTACAGGGGGGGCCCTTCCTACAATGAGCAGTTCTTC. This translates into CASSYRGGPSYNEQFF. The J gene is TRBJ2-1, the V gene TRBV6-5, with TRBD2 as a possible D gene (7 bases). This CDR3 spans 16 amino acids. Germline V gene data show CDR1 as MNHEY and CDR2 as SVGAGI. Trimming shortened V by 2 bases and J by 1 base, and 12 bases separated the two germline ends.

This clone was found once. The chain couples TRBV28 to TRBJ2-7; 8 positions match TRBD2. The germline CDR1 and CDR2 sequences are MDHEN and SYDVKM. Trimming removed 4 bases from V and 3 bases from J; junction bases left unmatched: 5. This CDR3 spans 14 amino acids. This CDR3 reads CASSSGLGGYEQYF. CDR3 DNA sequence: TGTGCCAGCAGTTCGGGACTAGGCGGCTACGAGCAGTACTTC.

V gene TRBV6-5 combines with J gene TRBJ1-3, with D possibly TRBD1 on 5 matching bases. The CDR3 has 15 amino acids. The V gene lost 6 bases and the J gene lost 0 bases, with 12 bases spanning the gap. The germline V gene has CDR1 MNHEY and CDR2 SVGAGI. CDR3 DNA: TGTGCCAGCAGACCCTACAGGAGCTCTGGAAACACCATATATTTT. Its translation is CASRPYRSSGNTIYF.

V usage is TRBV15 and J usage is TRBJ2-3, with D unclear. Germline V gene sequence: CDR1 LNHNV, CDR2 YYDKDF (reference sequence). The V end lost 1 base, the J end lost 4 bases, and 15 bases lay between the germline ends. The CDR3 is 16 amino acids. CDR3 in DNA: TGTGCCACCAGCAGAGCGGCGCTAGTTGAGGCAGATACGCAGTATTTT. It specifies CATSRAALVEADTQYF.

V gene TRBV7-2 combines with J gene TRBJ2-7; 7 bases are a match to TRBD2. This CDR3 is built from 15 residues. The V gene end was trimmed by 5 bases and the J gene end by 2 bases; junction bases not matched to a gene: 9. Germline-derived CDR1 and CDR2 are SGHTA and FQGNSA. CDR3 amino acids: CASSPPGTIAYEQYF. In DNA form, the CDR3 reads TGTGCCAGCAGCCCTCCCGGGACTATCGCCTACGAGCAGTACTTC.

This chain joins TRBV5-1 and TRBJ1-4; TRBD1 is a possible D gene (5 bases). The CDR3 spans 15 residues. The V gene lost 4 bases and the J gene lost 2 bases, with 12 bases spanning the gap. Germline V gene lookup returns CDR1 SGHRS and CDR2 YFSETQ. The CDR3 reads CASSDSGGTNEKLFF. In DNA form, the CDR3 reads TGCGCCAGCAGCGACAGCGGGGGTACTAATGAAAAACTGTTTTTT.

The chain couples TRBV9 to TRBJ2-2, with 8 bases fitting TRBD2. Trimming removed 3 bases from V and 4 bases from J; junction bases left unmatched: 8. The CDR3 runs 16 residues. Germline-derived CDR1 and CDR2 are SGDLS and YYNGEE. CDR3 sequence reads: CASSGFAGGSTGELFF. The CDR3 DNA follows: TGTGCCAGCAGCGGATTCGCGGGAGGATCCACCGGGGAGCTGTTTTTT.

The J gene is TRBJ2-7, the V gene TRBV6-1, with 10 nucleotides matching TRBD1. V lost 6 bases, J lost 4 bases, and 3 bases stayed unmatched. This CDR3 contains 13 residues. Per germline, CDR1 MNHNS and CDR2 SASEGT. CDR3: CASSQGQGYEQYF. CDR3 DNA: TGTGCCAGCAGCCAGGGACAGGGGTACGAGCAGTACTTC.

This chain links TRBV5-1 with TRBJ2-1; D unclear. Per the germline V gene, CDR1 is SGHRS and CDR2 is YFSETQ. Trimming removed 0 bases at V and 4 bases at J, with 2 bases between. CDR3 size: 12 residues. CDR3 sequence reads: CASSLAYNEQFF. DNA for the CDR3: TGCGCCAGCAGCTTGGCTTACAATGAGCAGTTCTTC. Drawing the rest from reference TRBV5-1 and TRBJ2-1, the complete variable domain is KAGVTQTPRYLIKTRGQQVTLSCSPISGHRSVSWYQQTPGQGLQFLFEYFSETQRNKGNFPGRFSGRQFSNSRSEMNVSTLELGDSALYLCASSLAYNEQFFGPGTRLTVL.